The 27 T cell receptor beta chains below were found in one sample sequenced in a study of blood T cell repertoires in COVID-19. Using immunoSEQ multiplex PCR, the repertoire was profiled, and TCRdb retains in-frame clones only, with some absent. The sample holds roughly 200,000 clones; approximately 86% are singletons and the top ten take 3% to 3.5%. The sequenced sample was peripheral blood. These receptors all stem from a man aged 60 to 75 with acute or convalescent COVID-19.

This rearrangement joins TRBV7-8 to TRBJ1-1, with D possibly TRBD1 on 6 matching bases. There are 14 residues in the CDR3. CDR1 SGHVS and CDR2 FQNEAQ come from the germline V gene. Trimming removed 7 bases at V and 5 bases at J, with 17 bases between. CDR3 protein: CASTSRGGATEAFF. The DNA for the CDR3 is TGTGCCAGCACCAGTCGAGGGGGAGCGACTGAAGCTTTCTTT.

The CDR3 DNA reads as TGTGCCAGTACAGCTAACAGGGCCCGTGGGGCCGGGGAGCTGTTTTTT. The encoded protein is CASTANRARGAGELFF. The chain is built from TRBV19 and TRBJ2-2, with D tentatively TRBD1 (6 bases). There are 16 residues in the CDR3. The V gene lost 7 bases and the J gene lost 6 bases, with 21 bases spanning the gap. Germline CDR1 and CDR2: LNHDA and SQIVND (reference sequence).

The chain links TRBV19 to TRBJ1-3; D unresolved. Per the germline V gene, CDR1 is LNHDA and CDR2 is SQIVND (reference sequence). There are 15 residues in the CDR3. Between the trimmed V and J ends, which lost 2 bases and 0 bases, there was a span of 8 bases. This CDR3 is CASSITDYSGNTIYF. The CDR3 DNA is TGTGCCAGTAGTATAACAGACTACTCTGGAAACACCATATATTTT.

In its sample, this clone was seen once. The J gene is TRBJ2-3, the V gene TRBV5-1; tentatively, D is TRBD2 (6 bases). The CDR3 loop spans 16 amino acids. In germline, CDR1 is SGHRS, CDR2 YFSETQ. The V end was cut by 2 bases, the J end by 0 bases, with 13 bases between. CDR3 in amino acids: CASSFQTGVSTDTQYF. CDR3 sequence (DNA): TGCGCCAGCAGCTTCCAAACGGGGGTTAGCACAGATACGCAGTATTTT.

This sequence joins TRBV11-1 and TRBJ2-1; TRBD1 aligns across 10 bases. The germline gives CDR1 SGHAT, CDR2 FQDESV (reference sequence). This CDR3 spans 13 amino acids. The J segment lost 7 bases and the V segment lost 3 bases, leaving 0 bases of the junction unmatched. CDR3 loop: CASSLDRGNEQFF. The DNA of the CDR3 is TGTGCCAGCAGCTTGGACAGGGGGAATGAGCAGTTCTTC.

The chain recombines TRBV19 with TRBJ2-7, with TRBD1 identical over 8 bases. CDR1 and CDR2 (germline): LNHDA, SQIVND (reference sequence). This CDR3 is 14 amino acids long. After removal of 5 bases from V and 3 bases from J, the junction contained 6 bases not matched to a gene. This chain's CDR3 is CASSLEGTGYEQYF. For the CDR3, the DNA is TGTGCCAGTAGTCTCGAGGGGACAGGCTACGAGCAGTACTTC.

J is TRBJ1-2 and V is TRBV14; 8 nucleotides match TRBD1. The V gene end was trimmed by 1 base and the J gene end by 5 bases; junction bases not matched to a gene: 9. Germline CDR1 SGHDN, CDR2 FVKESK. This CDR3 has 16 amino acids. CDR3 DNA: TGTGCCAGCAGCCAAGCGTCGGACAGGGTTTGGTATGGCTACACCTTC. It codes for CASSQASDRVWYGYTF.

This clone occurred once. The CDR3 sequence is CASSQGLAGATETQYF. DNA of the CDR3: TGTGCCAGCAGCCAAGGACTAGCGGGGGCCACAGAGACCCAGTACTTC. This chain links TRBV14 with TRBJ2-5, with 12 bases fitting TRBD2. CDR1 is SGHDN, CDR2 FVKESK, per germline. The V gene end was trimmed by 1 base and the J gene end by 4 bases; junction bases not matched to a gene: 4. The CDR3 loop spans 16 amino acids.

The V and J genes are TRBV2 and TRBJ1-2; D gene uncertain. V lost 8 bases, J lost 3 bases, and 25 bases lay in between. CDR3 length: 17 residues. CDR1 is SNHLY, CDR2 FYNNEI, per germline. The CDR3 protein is CASQTPQPTWRYYGYTF. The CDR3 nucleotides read TGTGCCAGCCAAACACCCCAGCCCACATGGAGATACTATGGCTACACCTTC.

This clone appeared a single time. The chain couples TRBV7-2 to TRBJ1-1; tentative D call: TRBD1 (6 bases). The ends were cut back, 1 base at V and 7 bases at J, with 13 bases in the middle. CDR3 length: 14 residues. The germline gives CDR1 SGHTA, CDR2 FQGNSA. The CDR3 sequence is CASSLGDTGSEAFF. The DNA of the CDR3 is TGTGCCAGCAGCTTAGGGGACACGGGGAGTGAAGCTTTCTTT.

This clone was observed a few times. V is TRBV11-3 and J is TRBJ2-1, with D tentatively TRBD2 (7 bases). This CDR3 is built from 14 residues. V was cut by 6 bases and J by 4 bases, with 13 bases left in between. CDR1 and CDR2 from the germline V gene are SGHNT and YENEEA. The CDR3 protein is CASSGGGAYNEQFF. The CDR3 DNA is TGTGCCAGCAGTGGAGGGGGGGCATACAATGAGCAGTTCTTC.

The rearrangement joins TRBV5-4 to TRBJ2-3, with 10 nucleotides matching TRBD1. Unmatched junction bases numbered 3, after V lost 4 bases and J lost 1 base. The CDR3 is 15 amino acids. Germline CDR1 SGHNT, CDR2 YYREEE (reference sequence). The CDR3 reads CASSATGGRTDTQYF. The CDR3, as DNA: TGTGCCAGCAGCGCGACAGGGGGCCGCACAGATACGCAGTATTTT.

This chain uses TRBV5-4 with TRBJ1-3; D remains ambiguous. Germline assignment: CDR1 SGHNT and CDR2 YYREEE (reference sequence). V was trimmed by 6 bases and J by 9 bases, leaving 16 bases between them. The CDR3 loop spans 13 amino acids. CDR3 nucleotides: TGTGCCAGCACCCTAAGCGGGGATTCCACCATATATTTT. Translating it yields CASTLSGDSTIYF.

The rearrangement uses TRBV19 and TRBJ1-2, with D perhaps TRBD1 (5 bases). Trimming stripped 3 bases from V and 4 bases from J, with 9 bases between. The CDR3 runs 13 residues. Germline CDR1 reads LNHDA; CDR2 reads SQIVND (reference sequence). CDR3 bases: TGTGCCAGTAGTATCCCAGGGATCTATGGCTACACCTTC. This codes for CASSIPGIYGYTF.

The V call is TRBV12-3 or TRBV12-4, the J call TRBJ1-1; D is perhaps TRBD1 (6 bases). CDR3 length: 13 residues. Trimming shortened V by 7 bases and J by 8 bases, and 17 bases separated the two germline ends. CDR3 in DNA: TGTGCCAGCACCTTGACAGGACTCGGCGAAGCTTTCTTT. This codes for CASTLTGLGEAFF.

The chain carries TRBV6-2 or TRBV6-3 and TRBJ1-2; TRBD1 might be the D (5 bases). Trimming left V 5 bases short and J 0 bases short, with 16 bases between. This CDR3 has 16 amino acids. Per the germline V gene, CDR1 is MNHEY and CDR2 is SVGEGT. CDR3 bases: TGTGCCAGCAGTAGCCCGCAGGGCGCAGCTAACTATGGCTACACCTTC. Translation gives CASSSPQGAANYGYTF.

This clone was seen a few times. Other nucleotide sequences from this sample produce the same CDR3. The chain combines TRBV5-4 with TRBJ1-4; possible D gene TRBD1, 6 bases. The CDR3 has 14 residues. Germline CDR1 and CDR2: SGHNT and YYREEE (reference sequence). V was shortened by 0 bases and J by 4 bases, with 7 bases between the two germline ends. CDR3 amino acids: CASSLGGRNEKLFF. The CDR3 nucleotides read TGTGCCAGCAGCTTGGGGGGGCGTAATGAAAAACTGTTTTTT.

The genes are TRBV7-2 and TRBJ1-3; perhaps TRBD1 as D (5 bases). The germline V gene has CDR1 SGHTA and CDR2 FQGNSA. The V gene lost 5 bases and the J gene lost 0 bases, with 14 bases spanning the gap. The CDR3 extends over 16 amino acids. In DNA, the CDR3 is TGTGCCAGCAGCCTAATAGGGGCGCCCTCTGGAAACACCATATATTTT. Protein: CASSLIGAPSGNTIYF.

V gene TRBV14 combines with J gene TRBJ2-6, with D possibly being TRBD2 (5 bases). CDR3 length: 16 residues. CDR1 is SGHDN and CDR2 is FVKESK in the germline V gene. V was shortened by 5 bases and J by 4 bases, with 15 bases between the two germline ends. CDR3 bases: TGTGCCAGCAGCGGAGGCATTGGGGTAGGGGCCAACGTCCTGACTTTC. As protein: CASSGGIGVGANVLTF.

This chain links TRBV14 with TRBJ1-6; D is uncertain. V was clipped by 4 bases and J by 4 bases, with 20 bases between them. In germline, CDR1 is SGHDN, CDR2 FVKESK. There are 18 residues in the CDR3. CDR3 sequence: CASSPIPRQTGYNSPLHF. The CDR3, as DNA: TGTGCCAGCAGCCCTATCCCTCGGCAAACGGGGTATAATTCACCCCTCCACTTT.

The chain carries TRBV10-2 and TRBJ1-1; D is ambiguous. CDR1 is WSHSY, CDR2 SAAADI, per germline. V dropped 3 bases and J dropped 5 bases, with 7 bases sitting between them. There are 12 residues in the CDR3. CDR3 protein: CASSESGTEAFF. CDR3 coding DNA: TGCGCCAGCAGTGAATCCGGGACTGAAGCTTTCTTT.

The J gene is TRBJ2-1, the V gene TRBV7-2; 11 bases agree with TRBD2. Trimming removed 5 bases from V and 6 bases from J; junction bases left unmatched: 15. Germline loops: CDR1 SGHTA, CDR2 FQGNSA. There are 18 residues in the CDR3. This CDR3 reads CASSPSGLAGGLGNEQFF. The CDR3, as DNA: TGTGCCAGCAGCCCGAGCGGGCTAGCGGGGGGTTTAGGCAATGAGCAGTTCTTC.

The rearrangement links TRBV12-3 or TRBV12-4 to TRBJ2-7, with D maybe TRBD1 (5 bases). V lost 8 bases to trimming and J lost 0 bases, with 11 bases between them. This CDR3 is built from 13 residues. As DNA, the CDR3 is TGTGCCAGCGTACCGACAGTCTCCTACGAGCAGTACTTC. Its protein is CASVPTVSYEQYF.

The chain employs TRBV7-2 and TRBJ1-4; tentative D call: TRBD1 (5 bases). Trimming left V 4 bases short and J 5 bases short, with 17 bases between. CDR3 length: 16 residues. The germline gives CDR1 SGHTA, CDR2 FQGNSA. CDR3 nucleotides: TGTGCCAGCAGCTCAAGGGCCGGGGAGGGGAATGAAAAACTGTTTTTT. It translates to CASSSRAGEGNEKLFF.

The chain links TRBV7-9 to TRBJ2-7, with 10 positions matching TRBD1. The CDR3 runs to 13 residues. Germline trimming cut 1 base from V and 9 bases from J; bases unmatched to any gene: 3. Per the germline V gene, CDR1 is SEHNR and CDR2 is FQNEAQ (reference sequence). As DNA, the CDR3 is TGTGCCAGCAGCTTAGGACAGGGGGCGTCGCAGTACTTC. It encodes CASSLGQGASQYF.

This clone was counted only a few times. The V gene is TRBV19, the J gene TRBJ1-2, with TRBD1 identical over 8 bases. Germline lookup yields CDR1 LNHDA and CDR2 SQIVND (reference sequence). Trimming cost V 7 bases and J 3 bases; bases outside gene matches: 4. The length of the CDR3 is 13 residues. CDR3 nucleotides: TGTGCCAGTACTCCACAGGGGGACTATGGCTACACCTTC. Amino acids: CASTPQGDYGYTF.

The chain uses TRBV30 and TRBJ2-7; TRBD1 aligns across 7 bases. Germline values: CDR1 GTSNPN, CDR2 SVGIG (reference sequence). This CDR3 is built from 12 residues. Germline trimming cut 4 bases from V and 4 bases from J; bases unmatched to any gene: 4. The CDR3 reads CAWKGRGYEQYF. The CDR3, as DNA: TGTGCCTGGAAGGGCAGGGGGTACGAGCAGTACTTC.